These 19 T cell receptor beta chains originate from one sample sequenced in a study of neoadjuvant anti-PD-1 for oral cavity cancer. Described time point: after neoadjuvant nivolumab, at surgical resection. Method: immunoSEQ multiplex PCR; TCRdb's copy keeps in-frame clones and lacks some. The repertoire holds 40,000 or so clones, with around 38% as singletons. The input for sequencing was tumor tissue, taken after nivolumab (anti-PD-1) treatment. These receptors all come from a person aged 35-79 years with oral cavity squamous cell carcinoma.

For this clone: This sample includes further DNA sequences coding for the same CDR3. This chain joins TRBV9 and TRBJ1-2, with D unclear. The CDR3 loop spans 12 amino acids. Germline V gene lookup returns CDR1 SGDLS and CDR2 YYNGEE. Trimming took 0 bases from V and 4 from J, leaving 4 bases between them. CDR3 sequence (DNA): TGTGCCAGCAGCGTAGGTGGCTATGGCTACACCTTC. Its translation: CASSVGGYGYTF.

This clone turned up a few times. The chain uses TRBV19 and TRBJ1-1; D may be TRBD1 (5 bases). Germline V lookup: CDR1 LNHDA, CDR2 SQIVND (reference sequence). There are 15 residues in the CDR3. V shed 4 bases and J shed 0 bases, with 12 bases lying between them. DNA of the CDR3: TGTGCCAGTAGTAACCATCAGGGTGTGAACACTGAAGCTTTCTTT. It specifies CASSNHQGVNTEAFF.

This clone was counted only a few times. V usage is TRBV9 and J usage is TRBJ1-1; D might be TRBD1 (6 bases). Germline V gene sequence: CDR1 SGDLS, CDR2 YYNGEE. This CDR3 comprises 14 residues. V was pared by 5 bases and J by 4 bases, with 15 bases between. The CDR3 is CASSRGGEGTEAFF. CDR3 in DNA: TGTGCCAGCAGTCGAGGGGGAGAAGGCACTGAAGCTTTCTTT.

This clone was recorded a few times. The chain has TRBV6-4 and TRBJ2-5, with D tentatively TRBD2 (6 bases). The V end was cut by 4 bases, the J end by 5 bases, with 17 bases between. From germline, CDR1 is MRHNA and CDR2 SNTAGT. The CDR3 covers 15 residues. The CDR3, as DNA: TGTGCCAGCAGTGTGGTGGGAGGTGGCTCGGAGACCCAGTACTTC. Residues: CASSVVGGGSETQYF.

This clone has a handful of counts. The V gene is TRBV4-2, the J gene TRBJ2-1, with 9 positions matching TRBD2. This CDR3 region has 12 residues. J lost 15 bases, V lost 0 bases, and 3 bases had no gene match. Germline-derived CDR1 and CDR2 are LGHNA and YNFKEQ. The DNA for the CDR3 is TGTGCCAGCAGCCAAGAGGGGACTAGCCTGTTCTTC. It specifies CASSQEGTSLFF.

This chain uses TRBV15 with TRBJ2-7; the match to TRBD1 covers 8 bases. Germline CDR1 and CDR2: LNHNV and YYDKDF (reference sequence). Trimming took 2 bases from V and 0 from J; bases not matched to a gene: 6. The CDR3 totals 16 residues. CDR3 loop: CATSRTGQGYSYEQYF. The CDR3 coding sequence is TGTGCCACCAGCAGAACCGGACAGGGATACTCCTACGAGCAGTACTTC.

This clone was observed a few times. The same CDR3 can be traced to other DNA sequences in this sample. The DNA for the CDR3 is TGTGCCAGCAGCGTATCTCCCGGGGGGATCTACGAGCAGTACTTC. As protein: CASSVSPGGIYEQYF. The rearrangement links TRBV9 to TRBJ2-7; 7 positions match TRBD2. Germline CDR1 reads SGDLS; CDR2 reads YYNGEE. The ends lost 1 base at V and 3 bases at J; junction bases unmatched: 7. The CDR3 loop spans 15 amino acids.

Judged by abundance, this clone is medium-sized. The chain carries TRBV12-5 and TRBJ1-1, with TRBD1 identical over 7 bases. Germline V gene lookup returns CDR1 LGHNT and CDR2 FRNRAP. V gave up 1 base and J gave up 6 bases; unmatched junction bases: 5. The CDR3 extends over 14 amino acids. The CDR3 DNA follows: TGTGCTAGTGGTTTGGAGGCAGGGGGGTCTGAAGCTTTCTTT. It translates to CASGLEAGGSEAFF.

The V and J genes are TRBV7-2 and TRBJ2-2; D unresolved. CDR3 size: 15 residues. The V end lost 5 bases, the J end lost 4 bases, and 14 bases lay between the germline ends. Germline CDR1 and CDR2: SGHTA and FQGNSA. The CDR3 nucleotides read TGTGCCAGCAGCCCCCCCCCGCCAAGCACCGGGGAGCTGTTTTTT. Translating gives CASSPPPPSTGELFF.

The chain couples TRBV5-4 to TRBJ2-7; D unresolved. Per the germline V gene, CDR1 is SGHNT and CDR2 is YYREEE (reference sequence). Trimming stripped 0 bases from V and 4 bases from J, with 5 bases between. This CDR3 has 12 amino acids. CDR3 loop: CASSLEGYEQYF. CDR3 coding DNA: TGTGCCAGCAGCTTGGAGGGATACGAGCAGTACTTC.

This clone has more than one count but fewer than ten. The J gene is TRBJ1-1, the V gene TRBV6-1; D is ambiguous. The CDR3 sequence is 13 residues long. Per germline, CDR1 MNHNS and CDR2 SASEGT. V shed 10 bases and J shed 1 base, with 13 bases lying between them. As DNA, the CDR3 is TGTGCCACCAACGACGGTTGGAACACTGAAGCTTTCTTT. This sequence encodes CATNDGWNTEAFF.

This clone has a count of ten or more. V is TRBV7-5 and J is TRBJ2-7. TRBV7-5 is an annotated pseudogene. This CDR3 has 14 residues. The CDR3 DNA follows: TGTGTCAGAACCCCCCACGGCAGAAGGGACGAGCAGTACTTC. This encodes CVRTPHGRRDEQYF.

This clone was counted once. The rearrangement joins TRBV5-1 to TRBJ2-3; 10 nucleotides align to TRBD2. V lost 2 bases, J lost 0 bases, and 6 bases stayed unmatched. The germline V gene has CDR1 SGHRS and CDR2 YFSETQ. The CDR3 covers 17 residues. CDR3 in DNA: TGCGCCAGCAGCTTTCGATCGGGACTAGCGAGCACAGATACGCAGTATTTT. Protein product: CASSFRSGLASTDTQYF. Complete variable domain (other parts from reference TRBV5-1 and TRBJ2-3): KAGVTQTPRYLIKTRGQQVTLSCSPISGHRSVSWYQQTPGQGLQFLFEYFSETQRNKGNFPGRFSGRQFSNSRSEMNVSTLELGDSALYLCASSFRSGLASTDTQYFGPGTRLTVL.

This clone was picked up a small number of times. The chain recombines TRBV11-2 with TRBJ2-5, with a tentative D call TRBD2 (6 bases). Trimming shortened V by 4 bases and J by 5 bases, and 17 bases separated the two germline ends. The germline V gene has CDR1 SGHAT and CDR2 FQNNGV. The CDR3 length is 15 residues. For the CDR3, the DNA is TGTGCCAGCAGCTCCCGCCCCACTAGCATGGAGACCCAGTACTTC. As protein: CASSSRPTSMETQYF. The full variable domain, rest sourced from reference TRBV11-2 and TRBJ2-5, is EAGVAQSPRYKIIEKRQSVAFWCNPISGHATLYWYQQILGQGPKLLIQFQNNGVVDDSQLPKDRFSAERLKGVDSTLKIQPAKLEDSAVYLCASSSRPTSMETQYFGPGTRLLVL.

This clone was observed a few times. One end of the junction does not line up with germline, which may come from a read error. The chain combines TRBV7-2 with TRBJ2-2; 11 nucleotides agree with TRBD2. The CDR3 sequence is 14 residues long. Germline V gives CDR1 SGHTA, CDR2 FQGNSA. Written as DNA, the CDR3 is TGTGCCAGCAGCCTAGCGGGGGGAGGCGGGGAGCTGTTTTTT. Amino acids: CASSLAGGGGELFF.

The chain has TRBV5-1 and TRBJ2-7; 9 bases are shared with TRBD1. Germline values: CDR1 SGHRS, CDR2 YFSETQ. Unmatched junction bases numbered 11, after V lost 4 bases and J lost 6 bases. The CDR3 is 15 amino acids. The CDR3 bases are TGCGCCAGCAGCCCTGCCCCGGGGGACAGGGTCGAGCAGTACTTC. Residues: CASSPAPGDRVEQYF.

The V and J genes are TRBV7-3 and TRBJ1-4; possible D gene TRBD1, 5 bases. Germline V gives CDR1 SGHTA, CDR2 FQGTGA. V lost 8 bases and J 11 bases, leaving 18 bases between the germline ends. The CDR3 consists of 13 residues. Here the CDR3 DNA reads TGTGCCAGCGTTCACGGGGCAGGGAAGAAACTGTTTTTT. Translating gives CASVHGAGKKLFF.

Many counts were recorded for this clone. The rearrangement links TRBV7-2 to TRBJ2-3; either TRBD1 or TRBD2 may fit D (5 bases each). The CDR3 is 14 amino acids. V was shortened by 0 bases and J by 2 bases, with 6 bases between the two germline ends. Germline lookup yields CDR1 SGHTA and CDR2 FQGNSA. The CDR3 region is CASSLAGTTDTQYF. CDR3 sequence (DNA): TGTGCCAGCAGCTTAGCGGGGACCACAGATACGCAGTATTTT.

The chain carries TRBV15 and TRBJ2-7, with a weak D call TRBD2 (6 bases). Germline CDR1 LNHNV, CDR2 YYDKDF (reference sequence). The CDR3 is 15 residues long. Trimming stripped 4 bases from V and 2 bases from J, with 15 bases between. In nucleotides, the CDR3 is TGTGCCACCAGCAACGGGGACTCGGGGGCCTACGAGCAGTACTTC. Translating gives CATSNGDSGAYEQYF.